Shown below are 23 T cell receptor beta chains from a single sample sequenced in a study of T-cell memory formation after mild COVID-19. TCRdb called the 5' RACE reads again in MiXCR, with one record for every CDR3 protein. The data hold roughly 200,000 distinct CDR3 sequences, with about a sixth observed a single time. The specimen sequenced was PBMCs or a T cell subset sorted from them (not recorded which). These receptor sequences come from an adult woman who had mild COVID-19 (a few samples of this study predate the infection). Cell type and time point are not known.

The chain has TRBV14 and TRBJ2-7, with D unresolved. Germline assignment: CDR1 SGHDN and CDR2 FVKESK. The CDR3 is 11 amino acids. The V and J ends lost 2 bases and 4 bases respectively, with 3 bases between them. CDR3: CASSQPYEQYF. The CDR3 DNA sequence: TGTGCCAGCAGCCAACCATACGAGCAGTACTTC.

This clonotype has a count of ten or more. The chain uses TRBV3-1 and TRBJ2-7; no reliable D call. This CDR3 contains 11 residues. V was cut by 4 bases and J by 4 bases, with 5 bases left in between. CDR1 and CDR2 from the germline V gene are LGHDT and YNNKEL (reference sequence). CDR3 loop: CASSLRYEQYF. CDR3 nucleotides: TGTGCCAGCAGCCTGAGGTACGAGCAGTACTTC.

This clonotype was counted once. The chain employs TRBV20-1 and TRBJ2-1; 13 positions agree with TRBD2. Trimming at V came to 0 bases and at J to 2 bases, leaving 7 bases not matched to a gene. CDR3 length: 18 amino acids. Germline V gives CDR1 DFQATT, CDR2 SNEGSKA (reference sequence). CDR3 sequence (DNA): TGCAGTGCTAGAGATCTCCGGACTAGCGGGAGTCCCTACAATGAGCAGTTCTTC. It is translated as CSARDLRTSGSPYNEQFF.

This clonotype was seen ten or more times. The chain combines TRBV7-2 with TRBJ2-7, with D hard to call. Trimming removed 0 bases at V and 2 bases at J, with 2 bases between. The germline gives CDR1 SGHTA, CDR2 FQGNSA. There are 12 residues in the CDR3. The CDR3 loop is CASSLAPYEQYF. CDR3 nucleotides: TGTGCCAGCAGCTTAGCGCCCTACGAGCAGTACTTC.

The gene calls are TRBV7-9 and TRBJ1-1; no firm D call. Germline V lookup: CDR1 SEHNR, CDR2 FQNEAQ (reference sequence). The CDR3 totals 13 residues. The V end was cut by 10 bases, the J end by 1 base, with 13 bases between. The CDR3 DNA sequence: TGTGCCACCGTGGCAGGTCCGAACACTGAAGCTTTCTTT. It yields the protein CATVAGPNTEAFF.

This clonotype was recorded a few times. DNA of the CDR3: TGTGCCAGCAGCCTACTCGCCCGGGGTCCCCCCGACACCGGGGAGCTGTTTTTT. As protein: CASSLLARGPPDTGELFF. The J gene is TRBJ2-2, the V gene TRBV4-2; possible D gene TRBD2, 5 bases. CDR1 and CDR2 (germline): LGHNA, YNFKEQ. The V and J ends lost 4 bases and 3 bases respectively, with 21 bases between them. The CDR3 covers 18 residues.

J is TRBJ2-1 and V is TRBV5-1; D is ambiguous. There are 16 residues in the CDR3. Per the germline V gene, CDR1 is SGHRS and CDR2 is YFSETQ. The germline V and J ends were trimmed by 5 bases and 0 bases, with 15 bases remaining between them. CDR3 amino acids: CASRPQSPLSYNEQFF. The CDR3 coding sequence is TGCGCCAGCAGGCCTCAGAGTCCCCTCTCCTACAATGAGCAGTTCTTC. The variable domain in full, completed from reference TRBV5-1 and TRBJ2-1, reads KAGVTQTPRYLIKTRGQQVTLSCSPISGHRSVSWYQQTPGQGLQFLFEYFSETQRNKGNFPGRFSGRQFSNSRSEMNVSTLELGDSALYLCASRPQSPLSYNEQFFGPGTRLTVL.

The CDR3 coding sequence is TGTGCCAGCAGCTTAGCGGGGACAGGGGGCGGCTATGGCTACACCTTC. This encodes CASSLAGTGGGYGYTF. This rearrangement joins TRBV7-9 to TRBJ1-2, with 12 nucleotides matching TRBD1. CDR1 and CDR2 from the germline V gene are SEHNR and FQNEAQ (reference sequence). With V trimmed by 0 bases and J by 4 bases, 3 bases remained unmatched. The CDR3 is 16 residues long. The full variable domain, its missing parts supplied by reference TRBV7-9 and TRBJ1-2, is DTGVSQNPRHKITKRGQNVTFRCDPISEHNRLYWYRQTLGQGPEFLTYFQNEAQLEKSRLLSDRFSAERPKGSFSTLEIQRTEQGDSAMYLCASSLAGTGGGYGYTFGSGTRLTVV.

The V call is TRBV6-5, the J call TRBJ1-5; TRBD1 is a possible D gene (6 bases). This CDR3 is 15 amino acids long. Germline-derived CDR1 and CDR2 are MNHEY and SVGAGI. The V end lost 2 bases, the J end lost 5 bases, and 13 bases lay between the germline ends. In DNA, the CDR3 is TGTGCCAGCAGTTACGACGGACAGAGCTATCAGCCCCAGCATTTT. This gives the protein CASSYDGQSYQPQHF.

This clonotype was counted a few times. The CDR3 coding sequence is TGCGCCAGCAGCTTGGATGGGGGGAGTGACAATGAGCAGTTCTTC. This codes for CASSLDGGSDNEQFF. J is TRBJ2-1 and V is TRBV5-1, with a tentative D call TRBD2 (6 bases). The V and J ends lost 0 bases and 5 bases respectively, with 12 bases between them. From germline, CDR1 is SGHRS and CDR2 YFSETQ. CDR3 length equals 15 residues.

This clonotype has only a few counts. The gene calls are TRBV5-1 and TRBJ1-1, with D uncertain. Trimming cost V 4 bases and J 1 base, with 8 bases left between them. There are 13 residues in the CDR3. Germline CDR1 is SGHRS and CDR2 is YFSETQ. The CDR3 reads CASSVQQNTEAFF. CDR3 DNA: TGCGCCAGCAGCGTACAGCAGAACACTGAAGCTTTCTTT.

In the case of this clonotype: Germline is not matched at one junction end, which may reflect a read error. The chain employs TRBV7-8 and TRBJ2-3, with unresolved D. CDR1 and CDR2 (germline): SGHVS, FQNEAQ. The CDR3 runs 11 residues. The DNA of the CDR3 is TGTGCCAGCAGCCTAGAGCTACAAACCTCTTTT. This encodes CASSLELQTSF.

This clonotype was counted between two and nine times. The genes are TRBV12-3 or TRBV12-4 and TRBJ2-1; weak D call: TRBD2 (6 bases). The CDR3 covers 13 residues. V shed 7 bases and J shed 12 bases, with 19 bases lying between them. In DNA form, the CDR3 reads TGTGCCAGCACACGGGACTCCGTCTATGGGCAGTTCTTC. Encoded protein: CASTRDSVYGQFF.

This clonotype has more than one count but fewer than ten. The chain links TRBV2 to TRBJ1-2; D gene uncertain. Trimming stripped 1 base from V and 7 bases from J, with 4 bases between. The germline CDR1 and CDR2 sequences are SNHLY and FYNNEI. The CDR3 covers 11 residues. CDR3 amino acids: CASSEVRGYTF. The CDR3 DNA follows: TGTGCCAGCAGTGAAGTCCGTGGCTACACCTTC.

The chain combines TRBV6-5 with TRBJ2-1; D could derive from TRBD1 or TRBD2 (5 bases each). From germline, CDR1 is MNHEY and CDR2 SVGAGI. The CDR3 is made up of 15 amino acids. The V gene lost 6 bases and the J gene lost 5 bases, with 17 bases spanning the gap. The CDR3 nucleotides are TGTGCCAGCAGACTCGTCGGGGCTGTCGACAATGAGCAGTTCTTC. Translating it yields CASRLVGAVDNEQFF.

The rearrangement joins TRBV3-1 to TRBJ1-5; a weak D match, TRBD1 (5 bases). The CDR3 totals 18 residues. Germline V gives CDR1 LGHDT, CDR2 YNNKEL (reference sequence). The V and J ends lost 1 base and 0 bases respectively, with 16 bases between them. CDR3 coding DNA: TGTGCCAGCAGCCAAGCAGAGGACACCCGATATAGCAATCAGCCCCAGCATTTT. Its protein product is CASSQAEDTRYSNQPQHF.

The V and J genes are TRBV18 and TRBJ2-7, with D perhaps TRBD1 (5 bases). The ends were cut back, 2 bases at V and 5 bases at J, with 7 bases in the middle. Germline V gene sequence: CDR1 KGHSH, CDR2 LQKENI. This CDR3 is 12 amino acids long. CDR3 protein: CASSPGAHEQYF. The CDR3, as DNA: TGTGCCAGCTCACCAGGGGCCCACGAGCAGTACTTC.

This clonotype has only a few counts. The V call is TRBV28, the J call TRBJ2-7; D is unclear. Germline V gene data show CDR1 as MDHEN and CDR2 as SYDVKM. The CDR3 is 13 amino acids. V was cut by 2 bases and J by 1 base, with 6 bases left in between. In DNA form, the CDR3 reads TGTGCCAGCAGTTTAACCGTTTCCTACGAGCAGTACTTC. It yields the protein CASSLTVSYEQYF.

This clonotype showed up just a few times. This chain links TRBV27 with TRBJ2-5; possibly TRBD1 for D (6 bases). CDR1 and CDR2 from the germline V gene are MNHEY and SMNVEV (reference sequence). CDR3 length: 15 residues. V shed 4 bases and J shed 5 bases, with 17 bases lying between them. For the CDR3, the DNA is TGTGCCAGCAGTTCGGGACAAGGCGAAGGGGAGACCCAGTACTTC. This sequence encodes CASSSGQGEGETQYF.

The V and J genes are TRBV29-1 and TRBJ1-1; TRBD1 matches at 7 bases. Germline CDR1 and CDR2: SQVTM and ANQGSEA. The CDR3 has 13 residues. CDR3 sequence (DNA): TGCAAAATAAGACAGGGCATGAACACTGAAGCTTTCTTT. As protein: CKIRQGMNTEAFF. Full variable domain (missing parts from reference TRBV29-1 and TRBJ1-1): SAVISQKPSRDICQRGTSLTIQCQVDSQVTMMFWYRQQPGQSLTLIATANQGSEATYESGFVIDKFPISRPNLTFSTLTVSNMSPEDSSIYLCKIRQGMNTEAFFGQGTRLTVV.

In its sample, this clonotype was seen a few times. V and J are TRBV3-1 and TRBJ2-7; TRBD1 matches 8 bases. V was pared by 3 bases and J by 7 bases, with 5 bases of the junction left unmatched. The CDR3 runs 13 residues. Germline V lookup: CDR1 LGHDT, CDR2 YNNKEL (reference sequence). The CDR3 loop is CASSQRQGKEQYF. CDR3 nucleotides: TGTGCCAGCAGCCAGCGACAGGGGAAGGAGCAGTACTTC.

The CDR3 spells CASSPRSPSAGELFF. The CDR3 nucleotides read TGTGCCAGCAGCCCCCGCTCCCCTTCGGCCGGGGAGCTGTTTTTT. J is TRBJ2-2 and V is TRBV6-5; D is uncertain. V lost 6 bases to trimming and J lost 6 bases, with 17 bases between them. The CDR3 sequence is 15 residues long. Germline CDR1 MNHEY, CDR2 SVGAGI.

This clonotype turned up a few times. V and J are TRBV20-1 and TRBJ2-5, with 8 bases that match TRBD1. Germline CDR1 and CDR2: DFQATT and SNEGSKA (reference sequence). Trimming at V came to 5 bases and at J to 5 bases, leaving 4 bases not matched to a gene. The length of the CDR3 is 12 residues. The CDR3 region is CSAWTGWETQYF. The CDR3 nucleotides are TGCAGTGCTTGGACAGGGTGGGAGACCCAGTACTTC.